Presented here are 8 T cell receptor beta chains from one specimen sequenced in a study of monozygotic twins with cystic fibrosis. TCRdb's copy holds only in-frame clones and misses some; the assay was immunoSEQ multiplex PCR. This sample has approximately 17,000 clones; about 96% occur once, and the top ten carry 0.62%. Sequenced input: blood. The receptors derive from a girl aged 2 to 9 with cystic fibrosis.

This chain links TRBV23-1 with TRBJ2-5, with 10 bases fitting TRBD1. TRBV23-1 is filed as an ORF, its function uncertain. Germline trimming cut 5 bases from V and 7 bases from J; bases unmatched to any gene: 7. This CDR3 has 14 residues. The CDR3 nucleotides read TGCGCCAGCAGTTTTGGGACAGGGGACGGGACCCAGTACTTC. It codes for CASSFGTGDGTQYF.

V usage is TRBV15 and J usage is TRBJ2-2; 8 nucleotides line up with TRBD1. Germline loops: CDR1 LNHNV, CDR2 YYDKDF (reference sequence). The V gene end was trimmed by 7 bases and the J gene end by 6 bases; junction bases not matched to a gene: 7. The CDR3 runs 14 residues. CDR3 sequence reads: CATIRTGWPGELFF. Here the CDR3 DNA reads TGTGCCACCATCCGGACAGGGTGGCCCGGGGAGCTGTTTTTT.

The J gene is TRBJ2-1, the V gene TRBV5-6, with 8 bases identical to TRBD2. CDR3 length equals 13 residues. Germline CDR1 reads SGHDT; CDR2 reads YYEEEE. V lost 4 bases to trimming and J lost 15 bases; unmatched junction nucleotides: 12. In DNA, the CDR3 is TGTGCCAGCAGCCCCGGGGGGGGAGCGGTCTTGTTCTTC. It yields the protein CASSPGGGAVLFF.

The chain recombines TRBV19 with TRBJ1-2, with a tentative D call TRBD1 (6 bases). Trimming pared 5 bases from V and 5 bases from J, leaving 9 bases between. Looked up from germline, CDR1 is LNHDA and CDR2 is SQIVND (reference sequence). CDR3 length: 12 amino acids. Written as DNA, the CDR3 is TGTGCCAGTAGTCCACAGGGTTATGGCTACACCTTC. Protein sequence: CASSPQGYGYTF.

The V and J genes are TRBV18 and TRBJ2-5; 9 positions agree with TRBD1. This CDR3 contains 14 residues. Per germline, CDR1 KGHSH and CDR2 LQKENI. The V gene end was trimmed by 3 bases and the J gene end by 8 bases; junction bases not matched to a gene: 7. The CDR3 nucleotides read TGTGCCAGCTCACCTAGGGACAGGGCGGCCACCCAGTACTTC. This codes for CASSPRDRAATQYF.

The rearrangement links TRBV5-1 to TRBJ2-1; 7 positions agree with TRBD1. Germline CDR1 SGHRS, CDR2 YFSETQ. CDR3 size: 16 residues. V dropped 2 bases and J dropped 4; count of bases not matched to a gene: 9. The CDR3 DNA reads as TGCGCCAGCAGCTTAACCGGGACAGCCAGATACAATGAGCAGTTCTTC. Translated, it gives CASSLTGTARYNEQFF. The whole variable domain, filled in from reference TRBV5-1 and TRBJ2-1, reads KAGVTQTPRYLIKTRGQQVTLSCSPISGHRSVSWYQQTPGQGLQFLFEYFSETQRNKGNFPGRFSGRQFSNSRSEMNVSTLELGDSALYLCASSLTGTARYNEQFFGPGTRLTVL.

V is TRBV5-1 and J is TRBJ2-3; a weak D match, TRBD2 (5 bases). V dropped 6 bases and J dropped 4 bases, with 15 bases sitting between them. The germline V gene has CDR1 SGHRS and CDR2 YFSETQ. The CDR3 has 14 amino acids. CDR3 protein: CASNEGGAADTQYF. CDR3 coding DNA: TGCGCCAGCAACGAGGGTGGCGCGGCAGATACGCAGTATTTT.

For the CDR3, the DNA is TGTGCCAGCAGCCTCCGGACCTCCAGGTACACAGATACGCAGTATTTT. Protein sequence: CASSLRTSRYTDTQYF. This chain joins TRBV9 and TRBJ2-3; D call uncertain. Between the trimmed V and J ends, which lost 4 bases and 2 bases, there was a span of 17 bases. The CDR3 has 16 residues. CDR1 is SGDLS, CDR2 YYNGEE, per germline.